The entry below describes one T cell receptor beta chain. What it binds is not known. This sample was included in a study of cytomegalovirus exposure and HLA in healthy donors. PCR used 60 Vbeta primers and 13 Jbeta primers. Study processing details: It was a later analysis that counted 83 million or so unique TCR beta chains, of which roughly 10 million were shared. The protocol was immunoSEQ multiplex PCR, while the TCRdb copy is restricted to in-frame clones and leaves out a portion. V and J calls and clone size are as listed in that table; D and trimming were resolved from the DNA. This table has some 110,000 clones, more than 75% appearing once. The CDR3 covers 14 residues. Trimming stripped 4 bases from V and 1 base from J, with 9 bases between. CDR1 is SNHLY, CDR2 FYNNEI, per germline. Study-wide results and limits: HLA-A and HLA-B allele assignments for most subjects were reportedly predicted accurately using TCR beta sequences. The likely explanation for a cluster of highly shared sequence variants was sequencing artifact.

This TCR came from a woman aged 60-75 years in good health and CMV-seropositive. The chain employs TRBV2 and TRBJ2-3; D is ambiguous. What was sequenced was PBMCs. This CDR3 is CASSGPYGTDTQYF. The CDR3 DNA follows: TGTGCCAGCAGTGGTCCCTACGGCACAGATACGCAGTATTTT.